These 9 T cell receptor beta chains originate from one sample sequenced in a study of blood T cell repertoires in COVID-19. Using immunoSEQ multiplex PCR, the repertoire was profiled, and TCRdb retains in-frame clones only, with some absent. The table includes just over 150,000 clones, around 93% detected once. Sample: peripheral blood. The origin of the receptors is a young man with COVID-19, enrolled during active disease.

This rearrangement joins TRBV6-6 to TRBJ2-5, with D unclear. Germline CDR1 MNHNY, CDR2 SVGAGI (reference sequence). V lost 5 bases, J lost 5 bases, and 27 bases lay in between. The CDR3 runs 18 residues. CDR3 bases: TGTGCCAGCAGTCCCTCTGCCCCTCCGTCCCCGGTGTTTGAGACCCAGTACTTC. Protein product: CASSPSAPPSPVFETQYF.

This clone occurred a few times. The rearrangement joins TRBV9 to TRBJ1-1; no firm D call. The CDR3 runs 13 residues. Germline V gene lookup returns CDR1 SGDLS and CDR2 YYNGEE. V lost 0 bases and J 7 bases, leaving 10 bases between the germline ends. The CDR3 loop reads CASSVEWRNEAFF. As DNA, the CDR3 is TGTGCCAGCAGCGTAGAATGGAGAAATGAAGCTTTCTTT. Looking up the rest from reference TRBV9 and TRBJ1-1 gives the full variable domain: DSGVTQTPKHLITATGQRVTLRCSPRSGDLSVYWYQQSLDQGLQFLIQYYNGEERAKGNILERFSAQQFPDLHSELNLSSLELGDSALYFCASSVEWRNEAFFGQGTRLTVV.

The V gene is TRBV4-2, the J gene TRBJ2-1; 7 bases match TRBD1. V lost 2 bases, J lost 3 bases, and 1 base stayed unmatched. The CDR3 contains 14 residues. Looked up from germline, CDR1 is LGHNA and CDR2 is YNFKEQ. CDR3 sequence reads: CASSQQGVYNEQFF. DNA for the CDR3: TGTGCCAGCAGCCAACAGGGGGTCTACAATGAGCAGTTCTTC.

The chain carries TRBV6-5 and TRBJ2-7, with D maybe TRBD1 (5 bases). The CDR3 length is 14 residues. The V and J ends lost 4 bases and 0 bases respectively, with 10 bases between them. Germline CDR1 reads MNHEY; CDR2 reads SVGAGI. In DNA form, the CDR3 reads TGTGCCAGCAGTTCATCAGGGCCCTCCTACGAGCAGTACTTC. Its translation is CASSSSGPSYEQYF.

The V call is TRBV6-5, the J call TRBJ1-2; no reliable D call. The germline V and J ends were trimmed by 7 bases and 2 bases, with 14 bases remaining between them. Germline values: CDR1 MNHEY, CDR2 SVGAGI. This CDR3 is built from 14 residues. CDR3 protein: CASKTTTKNYGYTF. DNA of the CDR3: TGTGCCAGCAAGACTACTACGAAGAACTATGGCTACACCTTC.

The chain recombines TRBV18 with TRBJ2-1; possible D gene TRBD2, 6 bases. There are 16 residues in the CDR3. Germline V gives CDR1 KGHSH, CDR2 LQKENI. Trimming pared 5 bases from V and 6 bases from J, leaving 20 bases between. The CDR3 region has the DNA TGTGCCAGCTCATTACTAGCCCCCGCTAATTCCAATGAGCAGTTCTTC. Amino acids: CASSLLAPANSNEQFF.

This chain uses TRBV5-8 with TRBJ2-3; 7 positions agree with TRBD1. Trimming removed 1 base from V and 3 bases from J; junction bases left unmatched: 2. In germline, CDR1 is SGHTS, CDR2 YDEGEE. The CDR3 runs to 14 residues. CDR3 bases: TGTGCCAGCAGCTTGAACAGGGGAACAGATACGCAGTATTTT. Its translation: CASSLNRGTDTQYF.

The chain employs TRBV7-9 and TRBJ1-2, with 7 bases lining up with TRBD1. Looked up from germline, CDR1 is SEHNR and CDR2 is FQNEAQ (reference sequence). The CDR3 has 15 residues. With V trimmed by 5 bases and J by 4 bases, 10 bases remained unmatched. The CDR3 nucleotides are TGTGCCAGCAGCCGCCAGGGGGTTTTCGCCTATGGCTACACCTTC. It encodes CASSRQGVFAYGYTF.

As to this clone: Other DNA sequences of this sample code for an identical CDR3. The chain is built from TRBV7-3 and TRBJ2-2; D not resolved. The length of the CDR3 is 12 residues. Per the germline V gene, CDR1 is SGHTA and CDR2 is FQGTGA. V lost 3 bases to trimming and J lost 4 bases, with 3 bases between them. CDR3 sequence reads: CASSFSTGELFF. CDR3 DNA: TGTGCCAGCAGCTTCTCCACCGGGGAGCTGTTTTTT.